The 10 T cell receptor beta chains in this list originate from one sample, sequenced in a study of radiotherapy plus CTLA-4 blockade in lung cancer. Here immunoSEQ multiplex PCR was the method, and the copy in TCRdb shows in-frame clones only, minus some. The sample lists approximately 53,000 clones; about 85% were seen once. The source was peripheral blood, collected from a patient treated with radiotherapy plus ipilimumab. The receptors come from a human donor with non-small cell lung cancer whose response to radiotherapy plus ipilimumab could not be evaluated.

The chain combines TRBV5-4 with TRBJ1-5, with 7 positions matching TRBD1. The germline V gene has CDR1 SGHNT and CDR2 YYREEE (reference sequence). The CDR3 sequence is 13 residues long. The ends lost 3 bases at V and 7 bases at J; junction bases unmatched: 4. CDR3 nucleotides: TGTGCCAGCAGCTCTCAGGGGGTCCAGCCCCAGCATTTT. Protein: CASSSQGVQPQHF.

This clone was seen once. The rearrangement uses TRBV7-9 and TRBJ2-1, with a tentative D call TRBD2 (6 bases). This CDR3 has 15 amino acids. The V end lost 8 bases, the J end lost 5 bases, and 19 bases lay between the germline ends. Germline lookup yields CDR1 SEHNR and CDR2 FQNEAQ (reference sequence). CDR3 nucleotide sequence: TGTGCCAGCCTTGGGAGGATTAAAACTAACAATGAGCAGTTCTTC. The encoded protein is CASLGRIKTNNEQFF.

The V call is TRBV28, the J call TRBJ1-1; 7 nucleotides line up with TRBD1. The CDR3 consists of 14 residues. The V gene's germline CDR1 is MDHEN and CDR2 SYDVKM. J was trimmed by 10 bases and V by 4 bases; bases with no gene match: 12. The CDR3 sequence is CASSSTRQGLAAFF. CDR3 in DNA: TGTGCCAGCAGTTCCACCCGACAGGGATTAGCAGCTTTCTTT.

This sequence joins TRBV2 and TRBJ1-2; TRBD1 might be the D (6 bases). Germline CDR1 reads SNHLY; CDR2 reads FYNNEI. This CDR3 comprises 13 residues. Trimming left V 8 bases short and J 5 bases short, with 15 bases between. CDR3 sequence reads: CASLISGAYGYTF. CDR3 nucleotide sequence: TGTGCCAGCCTCATCTCAGGGGCTTATGGCTACACCTTC.

The chain recombines TRBV6-1 with TRBJ1-2; 9 bases are a match to TRBD1. Germline assignment: CDR1 MNHNS and CDR2 SASEGT. The V segment lost 2 bases and the J segment 4 bases; nucleotides outside the gene matches: 11. This CDR3 spans 17 amino acids. CDR3 in amino acids: CASSEQTGGLPSYGYTF. The CDR3 DNA is TGTGCCAGCAGTGAACAGACAGGGGGATTACCCTCCTATGGCTACACCTTC.

The chain links TRBV25-1 to TRBJ2-3; D may be TRBD1 (6 bases). Trimming cost V 1 base and J 7 bases, with 15 bases left between them. The germline CDR1 and CDR2 sequences are MGHDK and SYGVNS. The CDR3 spans 15 residues. In nucleotides, the CDR3 is TGTGCCAGCAGTGAATCGGCAGGGGTCGGCCATACGCAGTATTTT. It translates to CASSESAGVGHTQYF.

This clone was recorded only once. The rearrangement links TRBV7-8 to TRBJ2-3, with a tentative D call TRBD1 (5 bases). Trimming took off 5 bases at V and 0 bases at J, with 9 bases between the two ends. Germline CDR1 SGHVS, CDR2 FQNEAQ. This CDR3 has 14 amino acids. DNA for the CDR3: TGTGCCAGCAGCCCACAGGCCAGCACAGATACGCAGTATTTT. As protein: CASSPQASTDTQYF.

V usage is TRBV30 and J usage is TRBJ2-5; 8 bases match TRBD1. The CDR3 runs 15 residues. The germline CDR1 and CDR2 sequences are GTSNPN and SVGIG (reference sequence). The V segment lost 2 bases and the J segment 2 bases; nucleotides outside the gene matches: 7. CDR3 coding DNA: TGTGCCTGGAGTTTCGGACAGGGACGGCAAGAGACCCAGTACTTC. Its translation is CAWSFGQGRQETQYF.

The J gene is TRBJ2-1, the V gene TRBV7-3; D gene ambiguous. CDR3 size: 16 residues. Germline lookup yields CDR1 SGHTA and CDR2 FQGTGA. The V and J ends lost 5 bases and 0 bases respectively, with 14 bases between them. Written as DNA, the CDR3 is TGTGCCAGCAGCCCGCAGAAACTATTCTCCTACAATGAGCAGTTCTTC. Encoded protein: CASSPQKLFSYNEQFF.

This clone has just one count. V and J are TRBV5-6 and TRBJ2-5, with 8 nucleotides matching TRBD2. The CDR3 is made up of 14 amino acids. From germline, CDR1 is SGHDT and CDR2 YYEEEE. V gave up 4 bases and J gave up 2 bases; unmatched junction bases: 4. CDR3 nucleotide sequence: TGTGCCAGCAGCAGAGCGGGGGATCAAGAGACCCAGTACTTC. It translates to CASSRAGDQETQYF.